The clone carrying this TCR beta chain was seen a single time. As yet, its antigen is unknown. This sample is drawn from a study of cytomegalovirus exposure and HLA in healthy donors. Whole-study findings and limits: One later analysis reportedly identified an Asian-associated ancestry cluster that showed fewer N-insertions than the approximately 700-donor mean. Rare TCR sequences predominated, though certain public TCRs were found in many donors. Only CMV serostatus was available as immune exposure information. It is likely that the observed cluster of highly shared sequence variants was a sequencing artifact.

With 60 Vbeta and 13 Jbeta primers, the PCR was carried out. Measured with immunoSEQ multiplex PCR; TCRdb has only the in-frame clones, and not every one. The repertoire holds around 130,000 clones, with around 77% as singletons. V was clipped by 6 bases and J by 7 bases; unmatched bases: 5. The germline CDR1 and CDR2 sequences are MNHNY and SVGAGI (reference sequence). This CDR3 spans 14 amino acids. The sequenced sample consisted of PBMCs. The sequence was obtained from a man aged 45-60 years in good health and CMV-seronegative. The chain employs TRBV6-6 and TRBJ2-7; 14 nucleotides line up with TRBD2. The CDR3, as DNA: TGTGCCAGCAGGGGACTAGCGGGAGCTGATGAGCAGTACTTC. It specifies CASRGLAGADEQYF.